This entry lists 10 T cell receptor beta chains sequenced from one sample in a study of shared clonotypes between healthy human individuals (dated by TCRdb to about 2020). The library was produced with the immunoSEQ multiplex PCR assay. This is the immuneACCESS table as TCRdb keeps it, with only in-frame sequences that have V and J called. A part of the clones is gone; compared with another copy, unresolved V genes explain less than half, and the rest is unexplained. This sample holds around 2,000,000 clones; just under 95% were observed only once. 1.1% of the sample rests with the top ten. For the CD8 naive samples, CD45RO-negative cells were positively selected for CCR7, yielding a CD45RA+CCR7+ population from which TemRA cells were excluded. The sample taken for sequencing was naive CD8+ T cells sorted from blood. The sample's cell subset or site label, decoded: CD45RA+CCR7+. Receptors originate from a young man in good health.

This rearrangement joins TRBV28 to TRBJ2-3; TRBD1 might be the D (6 bases). Trimming left V 5 bases short and J 1 base short, with 13 bases between. Germline CDR1 reads MDHEN; CDR2 reads SYDVKM. This CDR3 is built from 15 residues. The CDR3 DNA follows: TGTGCCAGCAGTCACGGACAGCTACGCACAGATACGCAGTATTTT. This encodes CASSHGQLRTDTQYF.

This rearrangement joins TRBV28 to TRBJ1-3; TRBD1 is a possible D gene (6 bases). This CDR3 spans 16 amino acids. The germline V gene encodes CDR1 MDHEN and CDR2 SYDVKM. V lost 6 bases and J lost 1, with 16 bases in between. This chain's CDR3 is CASSPPGQPSGNTIYF. The CDR3 DNA sequence: TGTGCCAGCAGCCCACCTGGACAGCCGTCTGGAAACACCATATATTTT.

About this clone: Other DNA sequences of this sample code for an identical CDR3. V usage is TRBV7-9 and J usage is TRBJ2-5; D is uncertain. The germline V and J ends were trimmed by 0 bases and 2 bases, with 7 bases remaining between them. Germline V gene sequence: CDR1 SEHNR, CDR2 FQNEAQ (reference sequence). This CDR3 has 14 amino acids. The CDR3 coding sequence is TGTGCCAGCAGCTTAGCCGTCGGTCAAGAGACCCAGTACTTC. Protein sequence: CASSLAVGQETQYF.

The chain carries TRBV30 and TRBJ2-1; 10 bases align to TRBD2. The CDR3 is 13 residues long. The ends lost 3 bases at V and 9 bases at J; junction bases unmatched: 5. Germline V lookup: CDR1 GTSNPN, CDR2 SVGIG (reference sequence). The CDR3 loop is CAWRQREGPEQFF. CDR3 DNA sequence: TGTGCCTGGAGGCAGCGGGAGGGCCCTGAGCAGTTCTTC.

This chain links TRBV9 with TRBJ2-1; possible D gene TRBD1, 6 bases. V gave up 0 bases and J gave up 8 bases, with 15 bases separating them. The V gene's germline CDR1 is SGDLS and CDR2 YYNGEE. This CDR3 comprises 15 residues. In DNA, the CDR3 is TGTGCCAGCAGCGTAGGTGGGGGCGGTAAGGATGAGCAGTTCTTC. Protein product: CASSVGGGGKDEQFF.

The chain employs TRBV28 and TRBJ2-2; possible D gene TRBD2, 5 bases. V was trimmed by 3 bases and J by 2 bases, leaving 10 bases between them. CDR1 is MDHEN and CDR2 is SYDVKM in the germline V gene. The CDR3 extends over 15 amino acids. CDR3 sequence reads: CASSLVGLNTGELFF. CDR3 in DNA: TGTGCCAGCAGTTTGGTAGGACTTAACACCGGGGAGCTGTTTTTT.

This clone was counted a single time. The chain is built from TRBV9 and TRBJ1-4, with 7 bases identical to TRBD1. The V segment lost 0 bases and the J segment 3 bases; nucleotides outside the gene matches: 5. The CDR3 extends over 16 amino acids. The germline V gene encodes CDR1 SGDLS and CDR2 YYNGEE. CDR3 bases: TGTGCCAGCAGCGTAGAGGACAGGCTGGCTAATGAAAAACTGTTTTTT. Its translation is CASSVEDRLANEKLFF.

CDR3 DNA sequence: TGTGCGGGGTCAGGGCCAAACACTGAAGCTTTCTTT. Translated, it gives CAGSGPNTEAFF. J is TRBJ1-1 and V is TRBV5-6; a weak D match, TRBD1 (5 bases). The germline CDR1 and CDR2 sequences are SGHDT and YYEEEE. The CDR3 is 12 amino acids. Based on the CDR3 plus reference TRBV5-6 and TRBJ1-1, the full variable domain is DAGVTQSPTHLIKTRGQQVTLRCSPKSGHDTVSWYQQALGQGPQFIFQYYEEEERQRGNFPDRFSGHQFPNYSSELNVNALLLGDSALYLCAGSGPNTEAFFGQGTRLTVV.

The V call is TRBV7-8, the J call TRBJ2-5, with D maybe TRBD2 (6 bases). Germline V gene data show CDR1 as SGHVS and CDR2 as FQNEAQ. Trimming left V 1 base short and J 4 bases short, with 13 bases between. The CDR3 length is 15 residues. Here the CDR3 reads CASSLDVGLTETQYF. The CDR3 DNA reads TGTGCCAGCAGCTTAGACGTGGGACTCACAGAGACCCAGTACTTC.

This clone was seen a handful of times. V and J are TRBV6-5 and TRBJ1-2; 10 bases match TRBD1. Germline loops: CDR1 MNHEY, CDR2 SVGAGI. CDR3 length equals 14 residues. Trimming cost V 5 bases and J 2 bases; bases outside gene matches: 2. The CDR3 spells CASSVGQGNYGYTF. The DNA of the CDR3 is TGTGCCAGCAGTGTGGGACAGGGGAACTATGGCTACACCTTC.